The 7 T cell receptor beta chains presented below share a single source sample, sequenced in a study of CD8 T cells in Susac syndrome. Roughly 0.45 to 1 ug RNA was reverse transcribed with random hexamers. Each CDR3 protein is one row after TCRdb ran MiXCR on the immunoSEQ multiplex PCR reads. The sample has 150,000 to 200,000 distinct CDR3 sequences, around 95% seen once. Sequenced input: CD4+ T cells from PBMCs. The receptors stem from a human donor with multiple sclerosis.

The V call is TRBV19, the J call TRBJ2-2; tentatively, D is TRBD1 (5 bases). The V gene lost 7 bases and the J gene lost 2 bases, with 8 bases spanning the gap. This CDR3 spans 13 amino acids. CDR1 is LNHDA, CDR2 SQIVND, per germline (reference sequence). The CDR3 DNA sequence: TGTGCCAGTAAAAGGGGAAACACCGGGGAGCTGTTTTTT. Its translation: CASKRGNTGELFF.

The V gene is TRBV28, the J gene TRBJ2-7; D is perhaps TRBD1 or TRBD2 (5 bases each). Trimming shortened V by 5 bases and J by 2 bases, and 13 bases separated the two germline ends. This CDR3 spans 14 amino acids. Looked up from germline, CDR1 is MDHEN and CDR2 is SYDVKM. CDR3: CASSAPGTAYEQYF. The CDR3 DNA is TGTGCCAGCAGTGCCCCGGGGACCGCCTACGAGCAGTACTTC.

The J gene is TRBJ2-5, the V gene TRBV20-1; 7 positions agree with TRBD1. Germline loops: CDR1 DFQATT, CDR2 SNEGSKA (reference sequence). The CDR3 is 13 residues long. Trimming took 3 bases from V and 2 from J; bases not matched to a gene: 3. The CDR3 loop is CSASRQGQETQYF. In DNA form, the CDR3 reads TGCAGTGCTAGTAGACAGGGACAAGAGACCCAGTACTTC.

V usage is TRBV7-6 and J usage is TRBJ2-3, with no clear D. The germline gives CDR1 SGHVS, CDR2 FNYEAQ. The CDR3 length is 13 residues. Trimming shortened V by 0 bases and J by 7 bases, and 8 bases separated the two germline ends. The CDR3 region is CASSLALAYTQYF. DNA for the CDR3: TGTGCCAGCAGCTTAGCCTTGGCCTATACGCAGTATTTT.

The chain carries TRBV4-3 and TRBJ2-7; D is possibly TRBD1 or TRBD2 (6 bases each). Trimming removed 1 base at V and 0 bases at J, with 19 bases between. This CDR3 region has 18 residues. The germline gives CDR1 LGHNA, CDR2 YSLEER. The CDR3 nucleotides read TGCGCCAGCAGCCAAGCGGAGGGTCGACAGGCCCTCTCCTACGAGCAGTACTTC. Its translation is CASSQAEGRQALSYEQYF.

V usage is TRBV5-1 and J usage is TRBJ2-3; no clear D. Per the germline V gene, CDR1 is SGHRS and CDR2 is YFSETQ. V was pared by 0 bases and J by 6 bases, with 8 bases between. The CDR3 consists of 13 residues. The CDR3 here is CASSLVPADTQYF. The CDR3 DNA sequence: TGCGCCAGCAGCTTGGTTCCGGCGGATACGCAGTATTTT.

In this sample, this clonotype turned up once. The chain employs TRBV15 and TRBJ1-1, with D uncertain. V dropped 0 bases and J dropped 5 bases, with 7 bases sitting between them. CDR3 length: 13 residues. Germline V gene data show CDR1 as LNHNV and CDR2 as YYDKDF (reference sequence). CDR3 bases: TGTGCCACCAGCAGAGATCTAACAACTGAAGCTTTCTTT. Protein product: CATSRDLTTEAFF.